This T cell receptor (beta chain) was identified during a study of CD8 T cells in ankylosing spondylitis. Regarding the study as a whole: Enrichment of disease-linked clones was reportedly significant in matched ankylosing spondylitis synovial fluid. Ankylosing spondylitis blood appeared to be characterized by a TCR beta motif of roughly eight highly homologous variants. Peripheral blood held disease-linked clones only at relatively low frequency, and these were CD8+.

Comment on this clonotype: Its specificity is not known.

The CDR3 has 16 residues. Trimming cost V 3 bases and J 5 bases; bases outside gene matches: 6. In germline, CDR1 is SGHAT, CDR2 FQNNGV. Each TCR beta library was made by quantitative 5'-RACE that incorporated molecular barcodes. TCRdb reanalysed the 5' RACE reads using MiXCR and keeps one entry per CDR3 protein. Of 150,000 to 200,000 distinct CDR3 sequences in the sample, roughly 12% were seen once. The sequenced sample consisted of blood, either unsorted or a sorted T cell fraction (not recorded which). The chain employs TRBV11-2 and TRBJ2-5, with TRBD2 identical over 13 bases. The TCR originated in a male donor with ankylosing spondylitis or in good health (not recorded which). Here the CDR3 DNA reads TGTGCCAGCAGCTTCGGGACTAGCGGGGCTGGCGAGACCCAGTACTTC. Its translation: CASSFGTSGAGETQYF.